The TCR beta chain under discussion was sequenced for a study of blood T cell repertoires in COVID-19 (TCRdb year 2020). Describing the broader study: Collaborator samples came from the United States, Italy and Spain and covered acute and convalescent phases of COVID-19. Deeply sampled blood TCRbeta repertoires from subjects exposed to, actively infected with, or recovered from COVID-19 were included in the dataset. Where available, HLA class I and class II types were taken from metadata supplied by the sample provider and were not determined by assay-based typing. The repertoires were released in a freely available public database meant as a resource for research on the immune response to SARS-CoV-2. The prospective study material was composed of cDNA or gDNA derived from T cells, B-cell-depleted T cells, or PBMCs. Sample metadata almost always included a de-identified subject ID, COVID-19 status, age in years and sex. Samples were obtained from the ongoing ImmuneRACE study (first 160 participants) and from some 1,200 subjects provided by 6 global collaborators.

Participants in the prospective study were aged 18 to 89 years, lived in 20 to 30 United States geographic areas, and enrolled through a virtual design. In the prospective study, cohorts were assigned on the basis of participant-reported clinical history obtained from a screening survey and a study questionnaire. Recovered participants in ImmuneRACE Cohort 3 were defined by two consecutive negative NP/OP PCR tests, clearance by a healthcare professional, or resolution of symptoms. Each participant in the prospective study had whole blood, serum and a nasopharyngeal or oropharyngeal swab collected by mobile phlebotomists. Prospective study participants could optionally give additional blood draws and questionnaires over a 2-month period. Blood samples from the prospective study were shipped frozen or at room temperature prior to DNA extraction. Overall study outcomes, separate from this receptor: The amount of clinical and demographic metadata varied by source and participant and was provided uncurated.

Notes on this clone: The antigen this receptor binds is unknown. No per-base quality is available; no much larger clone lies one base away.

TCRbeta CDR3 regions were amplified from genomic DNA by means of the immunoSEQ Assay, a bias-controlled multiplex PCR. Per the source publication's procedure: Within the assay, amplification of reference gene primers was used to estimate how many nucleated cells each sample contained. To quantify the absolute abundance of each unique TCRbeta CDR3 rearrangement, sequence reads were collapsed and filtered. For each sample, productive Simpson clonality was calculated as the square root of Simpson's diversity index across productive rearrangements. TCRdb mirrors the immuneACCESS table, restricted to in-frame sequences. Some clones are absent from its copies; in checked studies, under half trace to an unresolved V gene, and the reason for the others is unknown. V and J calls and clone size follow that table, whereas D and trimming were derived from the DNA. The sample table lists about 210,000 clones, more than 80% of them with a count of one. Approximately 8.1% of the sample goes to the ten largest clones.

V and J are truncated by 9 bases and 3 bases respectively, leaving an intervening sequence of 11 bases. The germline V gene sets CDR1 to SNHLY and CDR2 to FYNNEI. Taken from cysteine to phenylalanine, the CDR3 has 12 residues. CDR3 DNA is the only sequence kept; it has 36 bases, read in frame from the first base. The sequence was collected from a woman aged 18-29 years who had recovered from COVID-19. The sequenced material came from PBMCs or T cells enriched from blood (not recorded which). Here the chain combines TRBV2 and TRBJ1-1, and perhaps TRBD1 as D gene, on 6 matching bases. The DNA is TGTGCCAGAGAGGGGGGGGACACTGAAGCTTTCTTT. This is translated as CAREGGDTEAFF.